These 23 T cell receptor beta chains came from one sample sequenced in a study of T cell responses to AZD1222 COVID-19 vaccine. Generated by immunoSEQ multiplex PCR, the TCRdb table keeps only in-frame clones and is missing some. The table records about 150,000 clones, over 75% of them present only once. The sample consisted of peripheral blood, taken on day 0 of AZD1222 vaccination. The receptors were gathered from an adult in good health.

V gene TRBV6-5 combines with J gene TRBJ2-1, with D possibly being TRBD1 (5 bases). Trimming pared 1 base from V and 10 bases from J, leaving 17 bases between. This CDR3 is 15 amino acids long. CDR1 and CDR2 from the germline V gene are MNHEY and SVGAGI. In DNA form, the CDR3 reads TGTGCCAGCAGTTACTTCTTTACAGGCCCCGGGGAGCAGTTCTTC. It translates to CASSYFFTGPGEQFF.

The chain joins TRBV4-3 to TRBJ2-1; 11 nucleotides align to TRBD2. The germline CDR1 and CDR2 sequences are LGHNA and YSLEER. The trim removed 1 base at V and 7 bases at J, leaving 15 bases unmatched. This CDR3 spans 19 amino acids. The CDR3 region is CASSQATSGGGRFRNEQFF. CDR3 DNA: TGCGCCAGCAGCCAAGCAACTAGCGGGGGCGGCAGGTTTAGAAATGAGCAGTTCTTC.

This clone occurred once. The chain combines TRBV7-8 with TRBJ2-2, with TRBD2 identical over 10 bases. Germline V gene lookup returns CDR1 SGHVS and CDR2 FQNEAQ. Trimming took 1 base from V and 3 from J; bases not matched to a gene: 8. The CDR3 is made up of 18 amino acids. CDR3 region: CASSLGSSGGWDTGELFF. The CDR3 coding sequence is TGTGCCAGCAGCTTAGGGTCTAGCGGGGGATGGGACACCGGGGAGCTGTTTTTT.

The CDR3 coding sequence is TGTGCCAGCAGCCAAGATTACGCAACTAATGAAAAACTGTTTTTT. Translation: CASSQDYATNEKLFF. The chain carries TRBV14 and TRBJ1-4; D gene unclear. Germline V gene data show CDR1 as SGHDN and CDR2 as FVKESK. Trimming shortened V by 0 bases and J by 0 bases, and 5 bases separated the two germline ends. This CDR3 is 15 amino acids long.

The V gene is TRBV14, the J gene TRBJ1-5; no clear D. From germline, CDR1 is SGHDN and CDR2 FVKESK. The CDR3 loop spans 14 amino acids. Between the trimmed V and J ends, which lost 5 bases and 5 bases, there was a span of 13 bases. CDR3 sequence reads: CASSRSGFDQPQHF. The DNA for the CDR3 is TGTGCCAGCAGCAGATCGGGGTTCGATCAGCCCCAGCATTTT.

The V gene is TRBV7-2, the J gene TRBJ2-4; 8 bases are shared with TRBD2. This CDR3 contains 17 residues. The V and J ends lost 1 base and 4 bases, in that order; junction bases with no gene match: 9. Germline CDR1 SGHTA, CDR2 FQGNSA. The chain's CDR3 is CASSLVTTSVGKNIQYF. CDR3 in DNA: TGTGCCAGCAGCTTAGTTACGACTAGCGTGGGTAAAAACATTCAGTACTTC.

This chain connects TRBV5-1 to TRBJ1-2; possibly TRBD1 for D (6 bases). The CDR3 sequence is 16 residues long. Per the germline V gene, CDR1 is SGHRS and CDR2 is YFSETQ. V shed 0 bases and J shed 8 bases, with 20 bases lying between them. The CDR3 reads CASSLVEGVMMEGYTF. The CDR3 DNA reads TGCGCCAGCAGCTTGGTAGAGGGGGTGATGATGGAAGGCTACACCTTC.

The chain links TRBV2 to TRBJ2-2; D remains unclear. Trimming shortened V by 11 bases and J by 7 bases, and 20 bases separated the two germline ends. Per the germline V gene, CDR1 is SNHLY and CDR2 is FYNNEI. The CDR3 has 14 amino acids. As DNA, the CDR3 is TGTGCCCAGCAGAAGAATCTGGGGTTCGGGGAGCTGTTTTTT. Amino acid sequence: CAQQKNLGFGELFF.

The rearrangement joins TRBV28 to TRBJ2-1, with TRBD2 identical over 12 bases. The trim removed 6 bases at V and 8 bases at J, leaving 5 bases unmatched. CDR1 MDHEN and CDR2 SYDVKM come from the germline V gene. The length of the CDR3 is 14 residues. As DNA, the CDR3 is TGTGCCAGCAGCCTAGCGGGAGGGAGGGATGAGCAGTTCTTC. It yields the protein CASSLAGGRDEQFF.

This sequence joins TRBV6-2 or TRBV6-3 and TRBJ1-1; D gene unclear. The CDR3 covers 13 residues. V was trimmed by 5 bases and J by 5 bases, leaving 12 bases between them. Germline lookup yields CDR1 MNHEY and CDR2 SVGEGT. CDR3: CASSPFRATEAFF. The CDR3 region has the DNA TGTGCCAGCAGTCCCTTTAGAGCAACTGAAGCTTTCTTT.

The chain has TRBV18 and TRBJ2-4; D ambiguous. Germline values: CDR1 KGHSH, CDR2 LQKENI. This CDR3 has 12 amino acids. V was cut by 4 bases and J by 6 bases, with 7 bases left in between. CDR3 sequence reads: CASSLTANIQYF. DNA of the CDR3: TGTGCCAGCTCACTAACCGCAAACATTCAGTACTTC. The entire variable domain, with the rest obtained from reference TRBV18 and TRBJ2-4, is as follows: NAGVMQNPRHLVRRRGQEARLRCSPMKGHSHVYWYRQLPEEGLKFMVYLQKENIIDESGMPKERFSAEFPKEGPSILRIQQVVRGDSAAYFCASSLTANIQYFGAGTRLSVL.

V is TRBV7-9 and J is TRBJ2-7; tentative D call: TRBD2 (5 bases). The germline V gene has CDR1 SEHNR and CDR2 FQNEAQ (reference sequence). The CDR3 sequence is 13 residues long. Trimming removed 2 bases at V and 6 bases at J, with 11 bases between. The CDR3 region is CASSLSSEGEQYF. The DNA for the CDR3 is TGTGCCAGCAGCTTAAGTTCCGAGGGCGAGCAGTACTTC.

The V and J genes are TRBV6-5 and TRBJ1-1, with D maybe TRBD1 (5 bases). The CDR3 extends over 14 amino acids. V lost 5 bases and J lost 7, with 17 bases in between. Germline lookup yields CDR1 MNHEY and CDR2 SVGAGI. The CDR3 nucleotides read TGTGCCAGCAGTCCAACCGGGAGGGACCGTGAAGCTTTCTTT. Protein: CASSPTGRDREAFF.

The chain links TRBV5-8 to TRBJ1-5; 7 nucleotides align to TRBD1. V shed 1 base and J 4 bases; nucleotides not matched to a gene: 11. This CDR3 spans 17 amino acids. Germline V gene sequence: CDR1 SGHTS, CDR2 YDEGEE. CDR3: CASSLNVIQGLNQPQHF. The CDR3 coding sequence is TGTGCCAGCAGCTTGAATGTTATACAGGGGCTAAATCAGCCCCAGCATTTT. Complete variable domain (other parts from reference TRBV5-8 and TRBJ1-5): EAGVTQSPTHLIKTRGQQATLRCSPISGHTSVYWYQQALGLGLQFLLWYDEGEERNRGNFPPRFSGRQFPNYSSELNVNALELEDSALYLCASSLNVIQGLNQPQHFGDGTRLSIL.

V and J are TRBV27 and TRBJ2-7; TRBD1 is a possible D gene (6 bases). Germline CDR1 is MNHEY and CDR2 is SMNVEV (reference sequence). The CDR3 sequence is 15 residues long. The V end was cut by 4 bases, the J end by 2 bases, with 15 bases between. CDR3 residues: CASSWVMGAAYEQYF. Written as DNA, the CDR3 is TGTGCCAGCAGTTGGGTTATGGGGGCAGCCTACGAGCAGTACTTC.

The chain joins TRBV6-5 to TRBJ1-1, with D unresolved. Trimming removed 0 bases at V and 9 bases at J, with 5 bases between. The CDR3 runs to 11 residues. Germline loops: CDR1 MNHEY, CDR2 SVGAGI. The CDR3 region has the DNA TGTGCCAGCAGTTACTCGAGCCAAGCTTTCTTT. Translating gives CASSYSSQAFF.

The genes are TRBV18 and TRBJ2-5; D might be TRBD2 (5 bases). The CDR3 is made up of 13 amino acids. Germline values: CDR1 KGHSH, CDR2 LQKENI. Trimming left V 4 bases short and J 1 base short, with 7 bases between. The CDR3 DNA sequence: TGTGCCAGCTCACGGGAGTTCCAAGAGACCCAGTACTTC. Protein: CASSREFQETQYF.

The chain has TRBV6-5 and TRBJ1-4; D call uncertain. This CDR3 has 13 residues. V was trimmed by 4 bases and J by 8 bases, leaving 11 bases between them. Germline lookup yields CDR1 MNHEY and CDR2 SVGAGI. The CDR3 coding sequence is TGTGCCAGCAGTTTATCGCCTTTCGAAAAACTGTTTTTT. Protein product: CASSLSPFEKLFF.

V and J are TRBV6-6 and TRBJ2-2, with 9 bases fitting TRBD1. Germline CDR1 is MNHNY and CDR2 is SVGAGI (reference sequence). The CDR3 extends over 15 amino acids. The V gene end was trimmed by 7 bases and the J gene end by 5 bases; junction bases not matched to a gene: 8. The CDR3, as DNA: TGTGCCAGCAATTTACAGGGGGCGTGGACCGGGGAGCTGTTTTTT. Translating it yields CASNLQGAWTGELFF.

The V and J genes are TRBV4-1 and TRBJ1-5; TRBD1 might be the D (5 bases). The germline gives CDR1 MGHRA, CDR2 YSYEKL. With 0 bases removed from V and 3 bases from J, the gap between germline ends came to 15 bases. This CDR3 spans 17 amino acids. CDR3: CASSQELGLGNNQPQHF. The CDR3 DNA sequence: TGCGCCAGCAGCCAAGAACTGGGGCTGGGGAACAATCAGCCCCAGCATTTT.

The chain combines TRBV6-2 or TRBV6-3 with TRBJ1-2; TRBD1 aligns across 8 bases. V shed 4 bases and J 7 bases; nucleotides not matched to a gene: 2. The germline gives CDR1 MNHEY, CDR2 SVGEGT. CDR3 length: 12 amino acids. The DNA for the CDR3 is TGTGCCAGCAGTTGGGGACAGGCTGGCTACACCTTC. Residues: CASSWGQAGYTF.

The rearrangement links TRBV9 to TRBJ2-3, with TRBD1 identical over 11 bases. J lost 5 bases, V lost 5 bases, and 10 bases had no gene match. Germline CDR1 is SGDLS and CDR2 is YYNGEE. This CDR3 comprises 16 residues. The CDR3 nucleotides read TGTGCCAGCAGTCAAGGACAGGGGGCCTTCGTAGATACGCAGTATTTT. Its translation: CASSQGQGAFVDTQYF.

Only one count was recorded for this clone. The chain couples TRBV18 to TRBJ2-1; D ambiguous. Trimming took 2 bases from V and 3 from J, leaving 11 bases between them. This CDR3 contains 15 residues. In germline, CDR1 is KGHSH, CDR2 LQKENI. Here the CDR3 DNA reads TGTGCCAGCTCACCAGAGGTAGGGCACTACAATGAGCAGTTCTTC. Its protein product is CASSPEVGHYNEQFF.